The entry below describes one TCR beta chain. These data are taken from a study of T cell changes during pregnancy in multiple sclerosis. Measured with immunoSEQ multiplex PCR; TCRdb has only the in-frame clones, and not every one. Counted here are tens of thousands of clones, about nine tenths occurring once; the ten biggest clones make up approximately 0.29%. CDR1 SGHKS and CDR2 YYEKEE come from the germline V gene (reference sequence). The CDR3 is 16 residues long. V gave up 4 bases and J gave up 5 bases; unmatched junction bases: 11. The chain links TRBV5-5 to TRBJ2-5, with 10 bases matching TRBD1. This receptor was taken from a female donor with multiple sclerosis, enrolled in a pregnancy study. The material sequenced was CD4+ T cells from peripheral blood mononuclear cells, taken in the second trimester of pregnancy. Written as DNA, the CDR3 is TGTGCCAGCAGCCCCTTCGGAAGGACAGGGGGTGAGACCCAGTACTTC. Translating it yields CASSPFGRTGGETQYF.